This T cell receptor (beta chain) is from a study of blood T cell repertoires in COVID-19. Study context: PBMCs, B-cell-depleted T cells, or T cells provided the cDNA or gDNA that made up the material.

Germline V gives CDR1 LGHDT, CDR2 YNNKEL (reference sequence). The CDR3 runs 16 residues. Trimming left V 1 base short and J 5 bases short, with 15 bases between. Sequencing used immunoSEQ multiplex PCR; TCRdb keeps in-frame clones, though not all of them. The data hold roughly 300,000 clones, with 85% observed a single time. This TCR was recovered from a woman aged 45-59 years who had recovered from COVID-19. V usage is TRBV3-1 (or the pseudogene TRBV3-2) and J usage is TRBJ2-1, with a weak D call TRBD2 (6 bases). Source material: PBMCs or T cells enriched from blood (not recorded which). The CDR3 DNA sequence: TGTGCCAGCAGCCAAGGGGTAGCTAGCGCCAACAATGAGCAGTTCTTC. It specifies CASSQGVASANNEQFF.